The subject of this entry is one T cell receptor (beta chain). Its antigen is unidentified. PCR employed 60 Vbeta and 13 Jbeta primers. Generated by immunoSEQ multiplex PCR, the TCRdb table keeps only in-frame clones and is missing some. This sample's table has 150,000 to 200,000 clones. J gave up 6 bases and V 10 bases, and 15 bases lay outside the gene matches. The germline CDR1 and CDR2 sequences are LNHDA and SQIVND (reference sequence). The CDR3 totals 16 residues. This sample was taken from a study of cytomegalovirus exposure and HLA in healthy donors. General study points: After further analysis at a later stage, 16,951 TCR beta sequences were associated with HLA alleles at 0.05 false discovery rate. The study flagged some 170 TCR beta chains as cytomegalovirus-associated. The authors later found TCR association rates varying by HLA locus, with DRB1 most and HLA-C fewest. Researchers reported in a later analysis that a missense DCLRE1C variant was tied to TCR beta V- and J-gene trimming.

The chain uses TRBV19 and TRBJ2-2, with 9 positions matching TRBD2. The TCR originated in a man aged 25-40 years in good health and CMV-seronegative. Sequencing input: PBMCs. CDR3 DNA: TGTGCCACCTTCGGCGGGAGGGCCGCGTTTCCCGGGGAGCTGTTTTTT. Residues: CATFGGRAAFPGELFF.